Shown below are 2 T cell receptor beta chains from a single sample sequenced in a study of T cells in Graves' hyperthyroidism and ophthalmopathy. It was RNA transcripts that yielded the amplified TCR beta CDR3 regions. In the first-round RT-PCR of the TCR CDR3, the HTBI primer set was used. TCRdb ran MiXCR on the multiplex PCR reads and lists one entry per CDR3 protein. Found here are fewer than 900,000 distinct CDR3 sequences, roughly 15% of them singletons; the top ten hold approximately 8.4%. The sequencing input was blood. The receptors were gathered from a man aged 18 to 29 with Graves' hyperthyroidism.

In its sample, this clonotype was seen many times. The genes are TRBV27 and TRBJ1-4; perhaps TRBD1 as D (5 bases). This CDR3 is 12 amino acids long. V lost 3 bases and J 7 bases, leaving 6 bases between the germline ends. The germline V gene has CDR1 MNHEY and CDR2 SMNVEV (reference sequence). CDR3 sequence (DNA): TGTGCCAGCAGTTTCGGGGGTGAAAAACTGTTTTTT. Its translation is CASSFGGEKLFF.

This clonotype was found many times. The V call is TRBV20-1, the J call TRBJ2-5; tentatively, D is TRBD1 (5 bases). V was cut by 0 bases and J by 4 bases, with 15 bases left in between. CDR1 and CDR2 from the germline V gene are DFQATT and SNEGSKA (reference sequence). The CDR3 spans 15 residues. The CDR3 loop is CSARDRLAGRETQYF. For the CDR3, the DNA is TGCAGTGCTAGAGATCGCTTGGCAGGGCGAGAGACCCAGTACTTC.